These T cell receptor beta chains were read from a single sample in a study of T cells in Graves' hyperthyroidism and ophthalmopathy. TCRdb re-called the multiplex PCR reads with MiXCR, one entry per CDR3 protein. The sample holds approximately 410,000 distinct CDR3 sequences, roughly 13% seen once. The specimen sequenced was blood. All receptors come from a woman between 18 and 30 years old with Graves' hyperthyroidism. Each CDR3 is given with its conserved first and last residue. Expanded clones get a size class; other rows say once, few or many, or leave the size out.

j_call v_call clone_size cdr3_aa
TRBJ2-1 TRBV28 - CASSYPGQGVNNEQFF
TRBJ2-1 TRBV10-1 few CASSRQKYGNEQFF
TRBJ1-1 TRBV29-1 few CSAGQTMNTEAFF
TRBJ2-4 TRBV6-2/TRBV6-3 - CASSNRDGKNIQYF
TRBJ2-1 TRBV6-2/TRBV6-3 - CASSLDRGRNEQFF
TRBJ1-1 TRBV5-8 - CASSLDQWVSTEAFF
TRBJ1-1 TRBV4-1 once CASSLKADTEAFF
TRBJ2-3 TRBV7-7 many CASSTSGRSPDTQYF
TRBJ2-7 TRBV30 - CAWSVTGRYYEQYF
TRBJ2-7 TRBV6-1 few CASREAATYEQYF
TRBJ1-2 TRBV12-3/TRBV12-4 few CASSPRRRDYGYTF
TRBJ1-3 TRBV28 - CASSLRGESGNTIYF
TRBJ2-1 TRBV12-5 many CASGLGGQGNEQFF
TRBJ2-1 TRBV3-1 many CASSLSGLAGDGEQFF
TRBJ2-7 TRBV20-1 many CSASGGYEQYF
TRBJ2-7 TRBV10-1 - CASSATVRDTWTYEQYF
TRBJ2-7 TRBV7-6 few CASSLDGGAGAYEQYF
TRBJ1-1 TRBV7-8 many CASSLVEGANTEAFF
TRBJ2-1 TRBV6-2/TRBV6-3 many CASSHGLAGVSEQFF
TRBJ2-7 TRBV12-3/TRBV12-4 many CASSWADAYEQYF
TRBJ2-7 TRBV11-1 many CASSLIKSGQATYEQYF
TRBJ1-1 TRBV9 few CASSVDVNTEAFF
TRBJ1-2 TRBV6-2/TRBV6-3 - CASRLRGQRIIDGYTF
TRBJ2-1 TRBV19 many CASSTSAGMASNEQFF
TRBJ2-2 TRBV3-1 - CASSQVRWAWELFF
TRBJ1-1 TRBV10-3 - CAISEMTGVNTEAFF
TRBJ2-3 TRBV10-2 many CASRDDAQYF
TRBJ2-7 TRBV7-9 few CASSLSFGQGYEQYF
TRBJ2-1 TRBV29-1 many CSVGKVQGPREQFF
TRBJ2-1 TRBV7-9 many CASSFGDNEQFF
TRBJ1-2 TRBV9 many CASSATGNGYTF
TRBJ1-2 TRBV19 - CASSIPGPQVYGYTF
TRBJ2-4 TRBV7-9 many CASSLAWGDRDKNIQYF
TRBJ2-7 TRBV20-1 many CSARDRGQVGEQYF
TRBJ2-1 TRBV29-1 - CSVLSGEGYEQFF
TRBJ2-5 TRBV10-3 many CAISLGTQETQYF
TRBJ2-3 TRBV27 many CASSLGEGRDTQYF
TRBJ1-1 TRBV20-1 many CSARRQLNTEAFF
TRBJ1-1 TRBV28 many CASSWVTEAFF
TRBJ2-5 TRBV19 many CASSTGTGGRETQYF
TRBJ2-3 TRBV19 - CASSIRGDLRDRGPDTQYF
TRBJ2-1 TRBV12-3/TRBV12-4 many CASSLVREGLNEQFF
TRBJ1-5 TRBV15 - CATSRDIGINQPQHF
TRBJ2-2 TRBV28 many CAAQGVTGELFF
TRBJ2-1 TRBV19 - CASSTSGGNEQFF
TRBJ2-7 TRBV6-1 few CASSEAGDRGKYEQYF
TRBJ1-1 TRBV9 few CASSPDEDSPAFF
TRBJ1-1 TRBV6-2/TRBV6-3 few CASSYMSGVHMNTEAFF
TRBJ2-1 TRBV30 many CAWTSGTGSHEQFF